The clone carrying this T cell receptor beta chain was picked up many times. Its antigen is not identified. These data come from a study of T-cell memory formation after mild COVID-19. Study information: Largely, the TCR clusters proved donor specific. Study-level findings and limits: Among CD4+ contracting clones, most were CM and EM, and CD8+ ones EMRA.

TCRdb redid the calling of the 5' RACE reads with MiXCR, one entry per CDR3 protein. The data show more than 400,000 distinct CDR3 sequences, with approximately 18% seen just once and approximately 13% held by the top ten. This TCR came from an adult woman who had mild COVID-19 (a few samples of this study predate the infection). Cell type and time point are not known. The sequenced sample consisted of PBMCs or a T cell subset sorted from them (not recorded which).

The CDR3 bases are TGTGCCATCGGACTAGCGGGAGCCAATGAGCAGTTCTTC. It specifies CAIGLAGANEQFF. The chain links TRBV10-3 to TRBJ2-1; 13 bases map to TRBD2. The CDR3 consists of 13 residues. The V and J ends lost 8 bases and 6 bases, in that order; junction bases with no gene match: 1. The germline V gene encodes CDR1 ENHRY and CDR2 SYGVKD.